Listed below are T cell receptor beta chains from one sample, sequenced in a study of cytomegalovirus exposure and HLA in healthy donors. Repertoires were generated with immunoSEQ multiplex PCR, while TCRdb's copy carries only in-frame clones and drops some. The data contain roughly 150,000 clones, roughly 83% of them seen just once; the ten biggest clones take up about 1.4%. Sequencing input: PBMCs. These TCRs come from a woman between 18 and 29 years old in good health and CMV-seronegative. The CDR3 runs from the conserved cysteine through the conserved F or W. Each record gives: J gene, D gene, V gene, clone size, CDR3 DNA, CDR3 protein. A D gene is named only where the DNA matches it firmly. Only some rows state a clone size, as once, few, many or a class for expanded clones.

TRBJ2-3	-	TRBV19	once	TGTGCCAGTAGTCAGGCTAGCACAGATACGCAGTATTTT	CASSQASTDTQYF
TRBJ2-1	TRBD1	TRBV5-1	-	TGCGCCAGCAGCAAGGGGGCCGACTACAATGAGCAGTTCTTC	CASSKGADYNEQFF
TRBJ1-3	TRBD1	TRBV5-4	-	TGTGCCAGCAGCCCGGACAGGGCTGGAAACACCATATATTTT	CASSPDRAGNTIYF
TRBJ1-2	TRBD1	TRBV5-5	-	TGTGCCAGCAGCTTGGTCCGGGACAGCCTCTATGGCTACACCTTC	CASSLVRDSLYGYTF
TRBJ1-4	-	TRBV5-6	-	TGTGCCAGCAGCTTCCAGCGGGGGGGACTGTTTTTT	CASSFQRGGLFF
TRBJ1-1	-	TRBV4-1	-	TGCGCCAGCAGCTTAAGATTAACGGGGGGGTCCACTGAAGCTTTCTTT	CASSLRLTGGSTEAFF
TRBJ2-7	-	TRBV19	once	TGTGCCAGTTCAGGGATTCAAGGACCCCACAAATACGAGCAGTACTTC	CASSGIQGPHKYEQYF
TRBJ1-2	-	TRBV7-8	once	TGTGCCAGCAGCTTAGTTAGAGATGGCTACACCTTC	CASSLVRDGYTF
TRBJ1-5	TRBD1	TRBV27	-	TGTGCCAGCAGTTTCCGACAGGGGGGGAATCAGCCCCAGCATTTT	CASSFRQGGNQPQHF
TRBJ1-1	-	TRBV18	-	TGTGCCAGCTCACCGCAAGACACCTTGAACACTGAAGCTTTCTTT	CASSPQDTLNTEAFF
TRBJ1-6	-	TRBV14	-	TGTGCCAGCAGCCACTCCCCTGCGAGGGTGAGAAATTCACCCCTCCACTTT	CASSHSPARVRNSPLHF
TRBJ1-3	-	TRBV9	-	TGTGCCAGCAGCGTAGGAGGGTTCCTCTCTGGAAACACCATATATTTT	CASSVGGFLSGNTIYF
TRBJ2-3	TRBD1	TRBV11-2	-	TGTGCCAGCAGCGAAGGGACAGGGGGATTGACAGATACGCAGTATTTT	CASSEGTGGLTDTQYF
TRBJ2-7	-	TRBV10-1	-	TGCGCCAGCAGTGAGGACTTCGAGCAGTACTTC	CASSEDFEQYF
TRBJ2-7	-	TRBV10-3	-	TGTGCCATCAGGGTGGCAGGAAGCTCCTACGAGCAGTACTTC	CAIRVAGSSYEQYF
TRBJ1-6	TRBD1	TRBV27	-	TGTGCCAGCGGGACAGTGGCTTCACCCCTCCACTTT	CASGTVASPLHF
TRBJ1-5	TRBD1	TRBV23-1	-	TGCGCCCGTGTGACAGGGGAAGGGCGTAGCAATCAGCCCCAGCATTTT	CARVTGEGRSNQPQHF
TRBJ2-7	-	TRBV11-2	few	TGTGCCAGCAGATCACCTACGACTAGTCACTACGAGCAGTACTTC	CASRSPTTSHYEQYF
TRBJ1-3	-	TRBV10-2	-	TGCGCCAGCAGGACCGACAGGTCGTTGTCGGGAAACACCATATATTTT	CASRTDRSLSGNTIYF
TRBJ2-7	TRBD1	TRBV7-3	-	TGTGCCAGCAGCCCCCAGGCCTTCGGACAGGAGCACTACGAGCAGTACTTC	CASSPQAFGQEHYEQYF
TRBJ2-3	-	TRBV7-9	-	TGTGCCAGCAGCTTGTCCGGTTCTGCAGATACGCAGTATTTT	CASSLSGSADTQYF
TRBJ1-2	-	TRBV10-1	-	TGCGCCAGCAGTGCCACCACCTATTTACGTTCGGGCTACACCTTC	CASSATTYLRSGYTF
TRBJ1-2	TRBD1	TRBV5-6	-	TGTGCCAGCAGCTCGTTAACAGGGGCAGTTTTCACCGGCTACACCTTC	CASSSLTGAVFTGYTF
TRBJ1-2	TRBD1	TRBV19	-	TGTGCCAGTAGTAAAAAGGGACAGACGTATGGCTACACCTTC	CASSKKGQTYGYTF
TRBJ2-2	TRBD2	TRBV30	-	TGTGCCTGGACCGCGGCGAGCGGGGGGCCCACCGGGGAGCTGTTTTTT	CAWTAASGGPTGELFF
TRBJ1-4	-	TRBV5-1	few	TGCGCCAGCGGAACAGGGAAAACTAATGAAAAACTGTTTTTT	CASGTGKTNEKLFF
TRBJ1-2	-	TRBV4-2	-	TGTGCCAGCAGGCCGGGACACGGAGGTATTATGTATGGCTACACCTTC	CASRPGHGGIMYGYTF
TRBJ1-2	TRBD1	TRBV30	-	TGTGCCTGGACTAGGACAGGGGGCAATGGCTACACCTTC	CAWTRTGGNGYTF
TRBJ1-4	TRBD1	TRBV6-5	-	TGTGCCAGCAGTCTCGGGACAGAGCATAATGAAAAACTGTTTTTT	CASSLGTEHNEKLFF
TRBJ2-2	-	TRBV5-1	-	TGCGCCAGCAGCTCCGGGGACACCGGGGAGCTGTTTTTT	CASSSGDTGELFF
TRBJ2-3	-	TRBV2	-	TGTGCCAGCAGTGATCAGACAGATACGCAGTATTTT	CASSDQTDTQYF
TRBJ1-5	-	TRBV6-5	-	TGTGCCAGCAGGGTACAGGGTCATAGCAATCAGCCCCAGCATTTT	CASRVQGHSNQPQHF
TRBJ1-1	-	TRBV27	-	TGTGCCAGCAGTTTCAAGTTCCCGGGGAACACTGAAGCTTTCTTT	CASSFKFPGNTEAFF
TRBJ2-7	-	TRBV5-1	once	TGCGCCAGCAGCTTGCGCGCCAGCGGAGACGAGCAGTACTTC	CASSLRASGDEQYF
TRBJ2-1	-	TRBV7-9	-	TGTGCCAGCAGCCCATGGGGGGGGGCAGGCAATGAGCAGTTCTTC	CASSPWGGAGNEQFF
TRBJ2-2	-	TRBV7-2	-	TGTGCCAGCAGCTTGAGGGCATTTGACACCGGGGAGCTGTTTTTT	CASSLRAFDTGELFF
TRBJ1-5	TRBD1	TRBV7-2	-	TGTGCCAGCAGCTTAGAGACAGGGGTATATCAGCCCCAGCATTTT	CASSLETGVYQPQHF
TRBJ2-1	-	TRBV6-1	-	TGTGCCAGCAGTGAACTCGGAACTACCCACCGCTCCTACAATGAGCAGTTCTTC	CASSELGTTHRSYNEQFF
TRBJ1-4	-	TRBV27	-	TGTGCCAGCAGTTTATTTACCCCTCAGGGATATGCAACTAATGAAAAACTGTTTTTT	CASSLFTPQGYATNEKLFF
TRBJ1-2	TRBD1	TRBV28	-	TGTGCCAGCAGTCCGCCGGGACAGGGGCTCCTACTTATTGACACCTTC	CASSPPGQGLLLIDTF
TRBJ2-7	-	TRBV11-2	once	TGTGCCAGCAGCTTAGGTAACAGGTTTACTTACGAGCAGTACTTC	CASSLGNRFTYEQYF
TRBJ1-4	-	TRBV11-3	-	TGTGCCAGCAGCCGAACGGGACTGAGCGAAAAACTGTTTTTT	CASSRTGLSEKLFF
TRBJ2-1	-	TRBV29-1	-	TGCAGCGTTGGACAGGCGTACAATGAGCAGTTCTTC	CSVGQAYNEQFF
TRBJ2-5	TRBD1	TRBV5-1	-	TGCGCCAGCAGCCCAGTCGGGACAGGGAGAGAGACCCAGTACTTC	CASSPVGTGRETQYF
TRBJ2-7	-	TRBV5-1	once	TGCGCCAGCAGCTCAAGGACGGCAGGGGTCGAGCAGTACTTC	CASSSRTAGVEQYF
TRBJ2-7	TRBD1	TRBV11-2	-	TGTGCCAGCAGCGACCCAGGGGGCTCACACGAGCAGTACTTC	CASSDPGGSHEQYF
TRBJ2-7	-	TRBV7-9	-	TGTGCCAGCAGCTTAACTAACTTCTACGAGCAGTACTTC	CASSLTNFYEQYF
TRBJ2-2	TRBD2	TRBV2	-	TGTGCCAGCAGTGAATATTCCGGAACTAGCGAGCACACCGGGGAGCTGTTTTTT	CASSEYSGTSEHTGELFF
TRBJ1-2	-	TRBV11-3	-	TGTGCCAGCAGCTTAGAAGGGAGATTGGGTAATCCAGGGGCTAACTATGGCTACACCTTC	CASSLEGRLGNPGANYGYTF
TRBJ1-2	-	TRBV5-4	-	TGTGCCAGCAGCTTAGAGGTTCCCTATGGCTACACCTTC	CASSLEVPYGYTF
TRBJ2-1	-	TRBV7-8	-	TGTGCCAGCAGCCCGCGGACGGGGAGCTCCTACAATGAGCAGTTCTTC	CASSPRTGSSYNEQFF
TRBJ1-5	-	TRBV7-6	-	TGTGCCAGCAGCTTGTGGAGAAATCAGCCCCAGCATTTT	CASSLWRNQPQHF
TRBJ2-3	TRBD2	TRBV7-9	-	TGTGCCAGCAGCCCCGAGACTAGCGGGGGGGCTACAGATACGCAGTATTTT	CASSPETSGGATDTQYF
TRBJ2-3	TRBD1	TRBV5-5	once	TGTGCCAGCAGCCCTGGACAGGGGTTAGATACGCAGTATTTT	CASSPGQGLDTQYF
TRBJ1-1	-	TRBV6-1	few	TGTGCCAGCAGTGAGGTCGGAGCCCGGCAGTTAGCTTTCTTT	CASSEVGARQLAFF